This entry lists 12 T cell receptor beta chains sequenced from one sample in a study of blood T cell repertoires in COVID-19. Clones were sequenced by immunoSEQ multiplex PCR, and TCRdb holds only the in-frame ones, with some missing. The sample records about 160,000 clones, about nine tenths being singletons. The sample was peripheral blood. These receptors all come from a woman in her sixties with active or convalescent COVID-19.

This chain connects TRBV7-9 to TRBJ1-1; no clear D gene. CDR1 is SEHNR, CDR2 FQNEAQ, per germline (reference sequence). The CDR3 extends over 13 amino acids. V dropped 6 bases and J dropped 1 base, with 9 bases sitting between them. The CDR3 nucleotides are TGTGCCAGCAGTCGGGAGGCGAACACTGAAGCTTTCTTT. The encoded protein is CASSREANTEAFF.

In this sample, this clone turned up once. This chain uses TRBV19 with TRBJ2-3; 7 bases are a match to TRBD2. After removal of 4 bases from V and 0 bases from J, the junction contained 7 bases not matched to a gene. Germline V gene data show CDR1 as LNHDA and CDR2 as SQIVND (reference sequence). The CDR3 covers 16 residues. CDR3 coding DNA: TGTGCCAGTAGTAATCCCAGCGGGGTTAGCACAGATACGCAGTATTTT. It specifies CASSNPSGVSTDTQYF. Looking up the rest from reference TRBV19 and TRBJ2-3 gives the full variable domain: DGGITQSPKYLFRKEGQNVTLSCEQNLNHDAMYWYRQDPGQGLRLIYYSQIVNDFQKGDIAEGYSVSREKKESFPLTVTSAQKNPTAFYLCASSNPSGVSTDTQYFGPGTRLTVL.

V gene TRBV2 combines with J gene TRBJ2-5; tentatively, D is TRBD1 (5 bases). V lost 6 bases and J 1 base, leaving 9 bases between the germline ends. The germline CDR1 and CDR2 sequences are SNHLY and FYNNEI. This CDR3 contains 13 residues. This CDR3 is CASRRQPQETQYF. CDR3 nucleotide sequence: TGTGCCAGCAGGCGACAGCCCCAAGAGACCCAGTACTTC.

The chain employs TRBV11-3 and TRBJ2-2; 12 nucleotides agree with TRBD1. Germline CDR1 is SGHNT and CDR2 is YENEEA. V trimming: 5 bases; J trimming: 4 bases; junction bases outside the gene matches: 11. The CDR3 extends over 18 amino acids. CDR3 sequence reads: CASSPGTGGGRSTGELFF. The DNA for the CDR3 is TGTGCCAGCAGCCCAGGGACAGGGGGCGGAAGAAGCACCGGGGAGCTGTTTTTT.

The chain links TRBV2 to TRBJ2-7, with D perhaps matching TRBD2 (5 bases). The CDR3 spans 11 residues. V was trimmed by 10 bases and J by 6 bases, leaving 13 bases between them. Germline assignment: CDR1 SNHLY and CDR2 FYNNEI. DNA of the CDR3: TGTGCCACCGTCCTAGCATCCGAGCAGTACTTC. Its translation: CATVLASEQYF.

The chain is built from TRBV6-5 and TRBJ2-1; 8 bases match TRBD2. Trimming at V came to 7 bases and at J to 7 bases, leaving 12 bases not matched to a gene. Per the germline V gene, CDR1 is MNHEY and CDR2 is SVGAGI. The CDR3 is 15 residues long. As DNA, the CDR3 is TGTGCCAGCATCCTCCAGCCGGGGGGGGCGAATGAGCAGTTCTTC. Protein: CASILQPGGANEQFF.

The genes are TRBV18 and TRBJ2-7, with a weak D call TRBD1 (6 bases). Trimming cost V 5 bases and J 2 bases, with 10 bases left between them. Per germline, CDR1 KGHSH and CDR2 LQKENI. The CDR3 extends over 13 amino acids. This CDR3 reads CASSATGPYEQYF. The CDR3 nucleotides are TGTGCCAGCTCAGCGACAGGCCCCTACGAGCAGTACTTC. Full variable domain (missing parts from reference TRBV18 and TRBJ2-7): NAGVMQNPRHLVRRRGQEARLRCSPMKGHSHVYWYRQLPEEGLKFMVYLQKENIIDESGMPKERFSAEFPKEGPSILRIQQVVRGDSAAYFCASSATGPYEQYFGPGTRLTVT.

This clone was detected once. The chain uses TRBV30 and TRBJ1-5; D is perhaps TRBD1 (5 bases). V lost 2 bases and J lost 0, with 8 bases in between. In germline, CDR1 is GTSNPN, CDR2 SVGIG (reference sequence). CDR3 length equals 14 residues. The CDR3 loop is CAWSSGISNQPQHF. The CDR3 DNA sequence: TGTGCCTGGAGTTCAGGGATTAGCAATCAGCCCCAGCATTTT.

CDR3 nucleotides: TGTGCCAGCAGCATACCGGGACAGGGGGCCTACGAGCAGTACTTC. Protein: CASSIPGQGAYEQYF. The V call is TRBV5-6, the J call TRBJ2-7, with 11 bases identical to TRBD1. This CDR3 contains 15 residues. Trimming took 4 bases from V and 2 from J; bases not matched to a gene: 5. The germline gives CDR1 SGHDT, CDR2 YYEEEE.

The J gene is TRBJ2-7, the V gene TRBV23-1, with D maybe TRBD1 (7 bases). TRBV23-1 is flagged as an ORF with uncertain function. V was clipped by 6 bases and J by 0 bases, with 27 bases between them. The CDR3 has 19 residues. The CDR3 nucleotides are TGCGCCAGCAGCCACCCAACCCCAGGGGGGCAAAAAAACTCCTACGAGCAGTACTTC. This translates into CASSHPTPGGQKNSYEQYF.

The chain carries TRBV4-1 and TRBJ2-7; D is possibly TRBD1 (6 bases). Germline V lookup: CDR1 MGHRA, CDR2 YSYEKL. The CDR3 consists of 18 residues. Trimming removed 0 bases at V and 0 bases at J, with 18 bases between. The CDR3 sequence: CASSQDAPTGIPSYEQYF. In DNA, the CDR3 is TGCGCCAGCAGCCAAGATGCCCCTACAGGGATCCCCTCCTACGAGCAGTACTTC.

The chain carries TRBV11-2 and TRBJ1-4; the D is unclear. V was pared by 4 bases and J by 3 bases, with 15 bases between. The CDR3 sequence is 16 residues long. Germline CDR1 reads SGHAT; CDR2 reads FQNNGV. The CDR3 sequence is CASSSQRLQANEKLFF. The DNA for the CDR3 is TGTGCCAGCAGCTCCCAGCGCCTTCAAGCTAATGAAAAACTGTTTTTT. The full variable domain, in which reference TRBV11-2 and TRBJ1-4 provide the parts outside the CDR3, is EAGVAQSPRYKIIEKRQSVAFWCNPISGHATLYWYQQILGQGPKLLIQFQNNGVVDDSQLPKDRFSAERLKGVDSTLKIQPAKLEDSAVYLCASSSQRLQANEKLFFGSGTQLSVL.